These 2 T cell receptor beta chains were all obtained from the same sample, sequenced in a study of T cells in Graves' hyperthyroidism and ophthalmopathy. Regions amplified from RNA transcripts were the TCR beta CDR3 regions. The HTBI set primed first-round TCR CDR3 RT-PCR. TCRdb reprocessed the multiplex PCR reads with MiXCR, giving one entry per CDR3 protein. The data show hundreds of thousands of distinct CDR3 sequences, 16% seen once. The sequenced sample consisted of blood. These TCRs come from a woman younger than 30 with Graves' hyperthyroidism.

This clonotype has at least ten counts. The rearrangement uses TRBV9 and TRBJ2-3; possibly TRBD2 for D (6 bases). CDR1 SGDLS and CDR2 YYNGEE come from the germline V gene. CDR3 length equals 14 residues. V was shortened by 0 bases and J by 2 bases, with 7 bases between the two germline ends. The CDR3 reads CASSVELATDTQYF. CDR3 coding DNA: TGTGCCAGCAGCGTAGAACTAGCCACAGATACGCAGTATTTT. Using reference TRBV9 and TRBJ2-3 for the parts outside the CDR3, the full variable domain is DSGVTQTPKHLITATGQRVTLRCSPRSGDLSVYWYQQSLDQGLQFLIQYYNGEERAKGNILERFSAQQFPDLHSELNLSSLELGDSALYFCASSVELATDTQYFGPGTRLTVL.

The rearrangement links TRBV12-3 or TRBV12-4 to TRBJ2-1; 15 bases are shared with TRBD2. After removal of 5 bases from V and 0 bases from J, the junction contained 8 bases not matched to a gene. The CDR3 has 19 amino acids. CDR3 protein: CASSGGLAGGTSSYNEQFF. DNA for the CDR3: TGTGCCAGCAGTGGGGGACTAGCGGGAGGCACCAGCTCCTACAATGAGCAGTTCTTC.